This T cell receptor (beta chain) was recorded in a study of shared clonotypes between healthy human individuals (dated by TCRdb to about 2020). For context, the study as a whole: A few men and two women, aged 18 to 49 years, made up the cohort. For each donor, three plates each were used for CD4 naive and CD4 memory, two plates were used for CD8 naive, and one plate was used for CD8 memory. To increase sequencing depth and limit assay-specific biases, TCR repertoire library preparation and sequencing were carried out by different laboratories using diverse techniques. Between about 0.9 and 8.9 billion PBMCs per donor were obtained by leukapheresis. To estimate repertoire size and how much clonotype sharing occurs between individuals, the study deeply sequenced the blood TCR repertoires of five healthy adults.

About this clone itself: Its antigen specificity is not known. No base quality information exists; no much larger clone differs at one position.

The donors were healthy, HIV-negative adults with no recently reported acute infections or vaccinations. Every donor was a Caucasian adult residing in Nashville, Tennessee, USA. CD4+ T cells were enriched by magnetic negative selection; naive cells were then positively selected on CD45RA, and the negative fraction formed the memory subset. Blood was collected by leukapheresis, and PBMCs were isolated by Ficoll-Histopaque density gradient centrifugation and then cryopreserved in liquid nitrogen vapor phase. Analytical flow cytometry was used to check the purity and quantity of each magnetically sorted T cell population. Genomic DNA was isolated from every sorted fraction and measured by UV absorbance on a Nanodrop 2000c. Using the deep immunoSEQ assay, TCR CDR3 regions were amplified from genomic DNA by multiplex PCR. For each cell subset, the extracted genomic DNA was distributed evenly across all wells of several immunoSEQ 96-well plates, and each plate served as one replicate. For sorted subsets, each replicate PCR was loaded with roughly 0.2 ug genomic DNA, equivalent to about 33,000 T cell genomes. Purified libraries were quantified with a Qubit 3.0 fluorometer, sized on a Bioanalyzer 2100, and re-quantified with the KAPA Library Quantification kit. Each immunoSEQ 96-well plate was sequenced on its own single-read 150-cycle Illumina NextSeq 550 flow cell. As for the original processing: Because the immunoSEQ output included only junctional sequences and no quality scores, the filtering could not be the same as the filtering used for full-length reads. To assign V/J genes and CDR3, sequences were annotated against IMGT germline references using PyIR, a Python wrapper for IgBLAST v1.9. Reads with weak V/J assignments (E-value above 1e-6), missing CDR3, stop codons, out-of-frame junctions, or ambiguous translated residues were removed. V3J clonotypes were defined by identical inferred V gene, J gene, and CDR3 amino acid sequence. The percentage overlap between two repertoires was calculated by dividing the number of shared unique clonotypes by the size of the smaller repertoire. Three approaches were used to assess repertoire richness: RTK rarefaction, the Chao1 estimator, and Recon v2.1 estimates of unobserved clonotypes. OLGA was used to compute generation probabilities for all TCRbeta clonotypes that the gDNA method yielded from a handful of donors. TCRdb obtained this table from immuneACCESS and retained in-frame rearrangements with V and J assigned. These tables miss some clones; where compared with another copy, unresolved V genes account for less than half of the shortfall, and the remainder is unexplained. The D gene and trimming were derived from the DNA, and the V and J assignments and clone size from that table. Counted in this sample were about 2.4 million clones; 80% to 95% of them appeared once. The biggest ten clones account for about 0.34% of the sample.

Reading the germline V gene gives CDR1 SGDLS and CDR2 YYNGEE. The CDR3 sequence holds 17 residues, the cysteine and phenylalanine included. The read is trimmed to its CDR3 DNA, 51 bases read in frame from base 1. Trimmed from V: 2 bases; trimmed from J: 0 bases; junction bases lacking a gene match: 9. Broader findings and caveats from the paper: Estimated clonotype richness was generally larger for naive than for memory subsets. Based on pairwise subsampling, the degree of clonotype sharing among donors was expected to be affected by sequencing depth. Because the study included only a small number of donors, the genetic and exposure-history diversity represented was limited. Clonotypes shared by all four sorted-subset donors showed higher generation probabilities than non-shared clonotypes. Sampling was limited to blood, and TCR repertoires in tissue likely differ from TCR repertoires in blood. Even with the large sequencing depth, rarefaction of the sorted-subset datasets indicated that sequencing was incomplete. When a few donors were compared, the shared fraction of clonotypes was about 5% for naive CD4, 3.5% to 4% for naive CD8, 2.3% for memory CD4, and roughly 0.4% for memory CD8.

The sequence joins TRBV9 to TRBJ2-3; a stretch of 7 junction bases matches TRBD2. The sample was naive CD4+ T cells from PBMCs. According to the study, the label for this sample's cell subset or site signals: CD45RA+ positively selected. The receptor comes from a man between 18 and 35 years old in good health. Some clones in this sample may be carry-over from other donors' samples. The CDR3: CASSVWGGVTSTDTQYF. The DNA sequence reads TGTGCCAGCAGCGTTTGGGGAGGGGTGACTAGCACAGATACGCAGTATTTT.